This TCR beta chain was recorded in a study of blood T cell repertoires in COVID-19. About the study: PBMCs, B-cell-depleted T cells, or T cells were the source of the cDNA or gDNA that made up the material.

The data were produced by immunoSEQ multiplex PCR, yet TCRdb's version contains in-frame clones alone and is incomplete. The sample consists of 390,000 or so clones, roughly four fifths of them appearing once. This clone was counted many times. V lost 1 base, J lost 1 base, and 8 bases lay in between. Germline loops: CDR1 SGHTS, CDR2 YDEGEE. The length of the CDR3 is 14 residues. The source of this sequence is a woman aged 50 to 65 who had recovered from COVID-19. Sequenced material: PBMCs or T cells enriched from blood (not recorded which). J is TRBJ1-1 and V is TRBV5-8; D call uncertain. This CDR3 reads CASSLNTWNTEAFF. In DNA, the CDR3 is TGTGCCAGCAGCTTGAACACCTGGAACACTGAAGCTTTCTTT.